The clone carrying this TCR beta chain was observed at least ten times. As yet, its antigen is unknown. The data were taken from a study of molecular identifiers for immune sequencing clone quantification. Overall study results and limits: Effector cells kept over 98% of their molecules in clones above 20 RNA copies, while naive cells kept under 1% there.

V shed 7 bases and J shed 6 bases, with 31 bases lying between them. CDR3 length: 18 residues. TCRdb fed the PCR reads into MiXCR, producing one record per CDR3 protein. This repertoire shows about half a million distinct CDR3 sequences, 20% to 25% found once; its top ten account for about 0.84%. As CD8+CD4-CCR7+CD45RA+ cells, naive CD8 T cells were sorted. The material sequenced was naive CD8+ T cells from blood, with Jurkat cell RNA spiked in. The subset here: FACS-sorted CD8+CD4-CCR7+CD45RA+ naive T cells. The sequence came from a human donor in good health. Some libraries in this study had Jurkat cell RNA spiked in. The chain joins TRBV12-3 or TRBV12-4 to TRBJ2-7; either TRBD1 or TRBD2 may supply D (6 bases each). The CDR3 here is CASIKTGLRPRLPPEQYF. The CDR3 nucleotides read TGTGCCAGCATTAAGACAGGACTACGGCCGAGGTTACCCCCCGAGCAGTACTTC.